These 22 T cell receptor beta chains were sequenced from one sample in a study of T cell responses to AZD1222 COVID-19 vaccine. Generated by immunoSEQ multiplex PCR, the TCRdb table keeps only in-frame clones and is missing some. Among about 130,000 clones listed, about 94% were seen once. Material: peripheral blood, obtained on day 0 of AZD1222 vaccination. All receptors derive from an adult in good health.

Here the CDR3 DNA reads TGTGCCAGCAGCTTAGGGGCGGATCAGCCCCAGCATTTT. Translating it yields CASSLGADQPQHF. The chain joins TRBV13 to TRBJ1-5; D remains unclear. CDR1 and CDR2 from the germline V gene are PRHDT and FYEKMQ (reference sequence). Between the trimmed V and J ends, which lost 0 bases and 5 bases, there was a span of 5 bases. The CDR3 length is 13 residues.

This chain joins TRBV6-5 and TRBJ1-2, with D maybe TRBD1 (5 bases). CDR1 and CDR2 from the germline V gene are MNHEY and SVGAGI. Trimming took 6 bases from V and 4 from J, leaving 18 bases between them. CDR3 length: 15 amino acids. The CDR3 nucleotides are TGTGCCAGCAGCGCCTTTCGACAGACACCCTATGGCTACACCTTC. It translates to CASSAFRQTPYGYTF.

The rearrangement links TRBV7-6 to TRBJ2-3, with 7 bases lining up with TRBD1. The CDR3 has 16 residues. The V segment lost 5 bases and the J segment 2 bases; nucleotides outside the gene matches: 10. Germline CDR1 is SGHVS and CDR2 is FNYEAQ. The CDR3 DNA reads TGTGCCAGCAGCCCAGGGACAGCGGTTCCCACAGATACGCAGTATTTT. The encoded protein is CASSPGTAVPTDTQYF.

The count of this clone is one. The chain joins TRBV9 to TRBJ2-7, with TRBD1 matching 8 bases. This CDR3 spans 15 amino acids. Trimming cost V 4 bases and J 0 bases; bases outside gene matches: 6. CDR1 is SGDLS and CDR2 is YYNGEE in the germline V gene. The CDR3 coding sequence is TGTGCCAGCAGCATAGGGACAGGCGCCTCCTACGAGCAGTACTTC. Protein: CASSIGTGASYEQYF.

This rearrangement joins TRBV30 to TRBJ2-2, with 8 nucleotides matching TRBD1. Trimming cost V 3 bases and J 5 bases; bases outside gene matches: 14. CDR1 is GTSNPN, CDR2 SVGIG, per germline (reference sequence). The CDR3 totals 17 residues. CDR3 loop: CAWSQDRVDLGTGELFF. CDR3 nucleotides: TGTGCCTGGAGCCAGGACAGGGTTGATCTCGGAACCGGGGAGCTGTTTTTT.

The rearrangement links TRBV7-8 to TRBJ2-2; 14 bases match TRBD2. The CDR3 runs to 16 residues. CDR1 and CDR2 from the germline V gene are SGHVS and FQNEAQ. V trimming: 8 bases; J trimming: 5 bases; junction bases outside the gene matches: 7. The CDR3 coding sequence is TGTGCCAGCGGGGAGGGACTAGCGGGAGTAACCGGGGAGCTGTTTTTT. Translation gives CASGEGLAGVTGELFF. Filled out from reference TRBV7-8 and TRBJ2-2, the complete variable domain reads GAGVSQSPRYKVAKRGQDVALRCDPISGHVSLFWYQQALGQGPEFLTYFQNEAQLDKSGLPSDRFFAERPEGSVSTLKIQRTQQEDSAVYLCASGEGLAGVTGELFFGEGSRLTVL.

The chain is built from TRBV5-1 and TRBJ2-1; 9 bases are a match to TRBD1. V trimming: 6 bases; J trimming: 7 bases; junction bases outside the gene matches: 8. The CDR3 sequence is 14 residues long. Per the germline V gene, CDR1 is SGHRS and CDR2 is YFSETQ. For the CDR3, the DNA is TGCGCCAGCACCCCGGGTGGGACAGGGAATGAGCAGTTCTTC. The encoded protein is CASTPGGTGNEQFF.

The chain uses TRBV6-5 and TRBJ2-5; D call uncertain. V lost 0 bases and J lost 2, with 7 bases in between. The CDR3 loop spans 14 amino acids. Germline V gene sequence: CDR1 MNHEY, CDR2 SVGAGI. The CDR3 nucleotides read TGTGCCAGCAGTTACTCTCGCAGGCAAGAGACCCAGTACTTC. Protein sequence: CASSYSRRQETQYF.

In nucleotides, the CDR3 is TGTGCCAGCGCCGGGACAGGGGAAGGGACCGGGGAGCTGTTTTTT. It codes for CASAGTGEGTGELFF. This rearrangement joins TRBV2 to TRBJ2-2; TRBD1 matches 10 bases. V shed 8 bases and J 5 bases; nucleotides not matched to a gene: 8. The germline gives CDR1 SNHLY, CDR2 FYNNEI. CDR3 length equals 15 residues.

The chain links TRBV11-2 to TRBJ2-1; 8 positions match TRBD1. The CDR3 covers 15 residues. Trimming at V came to 2 bases and at J to 2 bases, leaving 2 bases not matched to a gene. Germline CDR1 SGHAT, CDR2 FQNNGV. The CDR3: CASSLTGGTYNEQFF. In nucleotides, the CDR3 is TGTGCCAGCAGCTTAACAGGGGGTACCTACAATGAGCAGTTCTTC.

The V and J genes are TRBV4-1 and TRBJ2-5; 14 bases line up with TRBD2. CDR1 and CDR2 (germline): MGHRA, YSYEKL. The junction had 11 bases not matched to a gene; V was cut back by 1 base and J by 1 base. The CDR3 is 20 amino acids. CDR3: CASSQVLGLAGVGLQETQYF. CDR3 DNA: TGCGCCAGCAGCCAAGTTTTGGGACTAGCGGGAGTCGGTCTCCAAGAGACCCAGTACTTC.

The V gene is TRBV19, the J gene TRBJ2-3; D uncertain. The CDR3 consists of 12 residues. The germline V gene has CDR1 LNHDA and CDR2 SQIVND (reference sequence). Trimming shortened V by 5 bases and J by 8 bases, and 11 bases separated the two germline ends. CDR3 sequence: CASSVPFGTQYF. Here the CDR3 DNA reads TGTGCCAGTAGTGTACCTTTCGGTACGCAGTATTTT.

This clone has only one observation. The genes are TRBV2 and TRBJ1-5; a weak D match, TRBD1 (6 bases). CDR3 length: 14 residues. Germline CDR1 SNHLY, CDR2 FYNNEI. The V gene lost 3 bases and the J gene lost 6 bases, with 12 bases spanning the gap. The CDR3 reads CASSDLGAVQPQHF. In DNA, the CDR3 is TGTGCCAGCAGTGATTTGGGGGCTGTTCAGCCCCAGCATTTT.

This chain uses TRBV19 with TRBJ1-5; 7 bases fit TRBD1. The length of the CDR3 is 12 residues. The germline CDR1 and CDR2 sequences are LNHDA and SQIVND (reference sequence). V trimming: 7 bases; J trimming: 7 bases; junction bases outside the gene matches: 4. DNA for the CDR3: TGTGCCAGTAATACAGGGGTACAGCCCCAGCATTTT. Translation gives CASNTGVQPQHF.

The rearrangement joins TRBV7-9 to TRBJ1-2, with D possibly matching TRBD1 (5 bases). The CDR3 consists of 14 residues. V was shortened by 1 base and J by 5 bases, with 11 bases between the two germline ends. Germline V gene sequence: CDR1 SEHNR, CDR2 FQNEAQ (reference sequence). Here the CDR3 reads CASSLGRDLYGYTF. CDR3 bases: TGTGCCAGCAGCTTAGGCAGGGACCTATATGGCTACACCTTC.

The chain links TRBV5-1 to TRBJ2-1; D is uncertain. Per germline, CDR1 SGHRS and CDR2 YFSETQ. The CDR3 length is 13 residues. Trimming removed 1 base at V and 7 bases at J, with 9 bases between. The CDR3 spells CASSLIGSNEQFF. For the CDR3, the DNA is TGCGCCAGCAGCTTGATAGGGTCGAATGAGCAGTTCTTC.

This clone was seen once. The chain carries TRBV5-4 and TRBJ2-2; TRBD2 matches 11 bases. The germline V gene has CDR1 SGHNT and CDR2 YYREEE (reference sequence). The CDR3 consists of 14 residues. V trimming: 10 bases; J trimming: 1 base; junction bases outside the gene matches: 3. The CDR3 region is CAWGLAVNTGELFF. The DNA of the CDR3 is TGTGCCTGGGGACTAGCGGTGAACACCGGGGAGCTGTTTTTT.

This chain joins TRBV19 and TRBJ2-3; D is undetermined. CDR3 size: 15 residues. The V gene lost 6 bases and the J gene lost 1 base, with 14 bases spanning the gap. CDR1 is LNHDA and CDR2 is SQIVND in the germline V gene (reference sequence). The CDR3 reads CASSPLRTGTDTQYF. In nucleotides, the CDR3 is TGTGCCAGTAGCCCACTCCGTACAGGCACAGATACGCAGTATTTT.

The chain has TRBV2 and TRBJ1-1; D remains unclear. The CDR3 loop spans 13 amino acids. The germline V gene encodes CDR1 SNHLY and CDR2 FYNNEI. The germline V and J ends were trimmed by 7 bases and 2 bases, with 11 bases remaining between them. The CDR3: CASNRSPNTEAFF. For the CDR3, the DNA is TGTGCCAGCAACCGGTCCCCAAACACTGAAGCTTTCTTT.

This sequence joins TRBV6-1 and TRBJ2-3, with 7 bases matching TRBD1. This CDR3 region has 18 residues. CDR1 MNHNS and CDR2 SASEGT come from the germline V gene. The trim removed 0 bases at V and 5 bases at J, leaving 14 bases unmatched. CDR3 sequence reads: CASSEARPGQPWRDTQYF. DNA of the CDR3: TGTGCCAGCAGTGAAGCGCGACCGGGACAGCCATGGAGAGATACGCAGTATTTT.

The rearrangement uses TRBV5-6 and TRBJ2-1; TRBD1 agrees at 7 bases. The germline V gene encodes CDR1 SGHDT and CDR2 YYEEEE. The CDR3 sequence is 17 residues long. V lost 3 bases to trimming and J lost 3 bases; unmatched junction nucleotides: 12. CDR3 sequence (DNA): TGTGCCAGCAGCTCAGATCAAGGGACAGCCGACTACAATGAGCAGTTCTTC. Amino acid sequence: CASSSDQGTADYNEQFF. Together with reference TRBV5-6 and TRBJ2-1, the CDR3 gives the full variable domain: DAGVTQSPTHLIKTRGQQVTLRCSPKSGHDTVSWYQQALGQGPQFIFQYYEEEERQRGNFPDRFSGHQFPNYSSELNVNALLLGDSALYLCASSSDQGTADYNEQFFGPGTRLTVL.

This rearrangement joins TRBV19 to TRBJ1-1, with D possibly TRBD1 on 6 matching bases. The CDR3 consists of 12 residues. Germline V CDR1 and CDR2: LNHDA, SQIVND (reference sequence). V lost 5 bases and J lost 5, with 9 bases in between. This CDR3 reads CASSQTGTEAFF. DNA for the CDR3: TGTGCCAGTAGTCAGACAGGAACTGAAGCTTTCTTT. The entire variable domain, with the rest obtained from reference TRBV19 and TRBJ1-1, is as follows: DGGITQSPKYLFRKEGQNVTLSCEQNLNHDAMYWYRQDPGQGLRLIYYSQIVNDFQKGDIAEGYSVSREKKESFPLTVTSAQKNPTAFYLCASSQTGTEAFFGQGTRLTVV.